The 22 T cell receptor beta chains below come from one sample, sequenced in a study of early T cells in non-severe SARS-CoV-2 infection. A single record per CDR3 protein comes from TCRdb applying MiXCR to the 5' RACE reads. The sample contains about 76,000 distinct CDR3 sequences, 11% of which appear only once. The sequencing input was whole blood. These receptors were taken from an adult who was a healthcare worker with PCR-confirmed SARS-CoV-2 infection or an uninfected control (not recorded which).

The sample holds one count of this clonotype. This chain joins TRBV9 and TRBJ2-7; D is perhaps TRBD1 (6 bases). CDR3 length equals 13 residues. Deletions cut 3 bases from V and 4 bases from J, with 11 bases between. Germline-derived CDR1 and CDR2 are SGDLS and YYNGEE. The CDR3 nucleotides read TGTGCCAGCAGCGCGACAGGCGGGTACGAGCAGTACTTC. Encoded protein: CASSATGGYEQYF.

There are a few counts of this clonotype. The rearrangement joins TRBV7-9 to TRBJ1-1; 8 bases fit TRBD1. Trimming took 0 bases from V and 1 from J; bases not matched to a gene: 4. Germline CDR1 reads SEHNR; CDR2 reads FQNEAQ (reference sequence). CDR3 length: 16 residues. CDR3 nucleotide sequence: TGTGCCAGCAGCTTAGCGAGGGGACAGGAGAACACTGAAGCTTTCTTT. It yields the protein CASSLARGQENTEAFF.

This clonotype appeared many times. This chain joins TRBV5-5 and TRBJ1-5; no reliable D call. V was trimmed by 3 bases and J by 5 bases, leaving 15 bases between them. Germline CDR1 SGHKS, CDR2 YYEKEE (reference sequence). CDR3 length: 15 amino acids. The CDR3 coding sequence is TGTGCCAGCAGCTCTTCTCGGGCTGGGGATCAGCCCCAGCATTTT. Its translation: CASSSSRAGDQPQHF. Full variable domain (outside the CDR3, taken from reference TRBV5-5 and TRBJ1-5): DAGVTQSPTHLIKTRGQQVTLRCSPISGHKSVSWYQQVLGQGPQFIFQYYEKEERGRGNFPDRFSARQFPNYSSELNVNALLLGDSALYLCASSSSRAGDQPQHFGDGTRLSIL.

This clonotype was observed many times. This chain uses TRBV10-3 with TRBJ2-3, with D possibly being TRBD1 (7 bases). V shed 6 bases and J shed 0 bases, with 10 bases lying between them. CDR3 length: 14 amino acids. The germline CDR1 and CDR2 sequences are ENHRY and SYGVKD. Here the CDR3 reads CAIRGGQSTDTQYF. DNA for the CDR3: TGTGCCATCAGGGGGGGACAGAGCACAGATACGCAGTATTTT.

This clonotype was observed many times. This chain links TRBV12-3 or TRBV12-4 with TRBJ2-2, with D tentatively TRBD2 (6 bases). V was cut by 5 bases and J by 1 base, with 11 bases left in between. The CDR3 length is 15 residues. The CDR3 sequence is CASSQTGVNTGELFF. The CDR3 DNA is TGTGCCAGCAGTCAAACGGGGGTGAACACCGGGGAGCTGTTTTTT.

This clonotype turned up a few times. The chain has TRBV20-1 and TRBJ1-2; 10 bases align to TRBD1. Germline loops: CDR1 DFQATT, CDR2 SNEGSKA (reference sequence). J gave up 8 bases and V 3 bases, and 3 bases lay outside the gene matches. This CDR3 has 12 residues. This chain's CDR3 is CSARGQGIGYTF. DNA of the CDR3: TGCAGTGCTAGGGGACAGGGGATCGGCTACACCTTC.

At least ten counts were recorded for this clonotype. The chain links TRBV5-4 to TRBJ1-4; 7 positions agree with TRBD1. The germline CDR1 and CDR2 sequences are SGHNT and YYREEE (reference sequence). This CDR3 region has 15 residues. The V and J ends lost 4 bases and 10 bases, in that order; junction bases with no gene match: 13. CDR3 protein: CASSGETGYSGKLFF. CDR3 sequence (DNA): TGTGCCAGCAGCGGAGAGACAGGGTACAGTGGAAAACTGTTTTTT. The full variable domain, its missing parts supplied by reference TRBV5-4 and TRBJ1-4, is ETGVTQSPTHLIKTRGQQVTLRCSSQSGHNTVSWYQQALGQGPQFIFQYYREEENGRGNFPPRFSGLQFPNYSSELNVNALELDDSALYLCASSGETGYSGKLFFGSGTQLSVL.

CDR3 protein: CASSYATGKTGELFF. In DNA, the CDR3 is TGTGCCAGCAGTTACGCGACAGGGAAAACCGGGGAGCTGTTTTTT. The V and J genes are TRBV6-5 and TRBJ2-2, with 7 bases that match TRBD1. The germline V gene encodes CDR1 MNHEY and CDR2 SVGAGI. Losses at the gene ends were 2 bases for V and 5 bases for J; bases not matched to a gene: 5. This CDR3 is built from 15 residues.

This clonotype has only a few counts. The rearrangement uses TRBV6-4 and TRBJ2-2; D is possibly TRBD2 (5 bases). Between the trimmed V and J ends, which lost 5 bases and 3 bases, there was a span of 16 bases. Per germline, CDR1 MRHNA and CDR2 SNTAGT. The CDR3 sequence is 16 residues long. The DNA for the CDR3 is TGTGCCAGCAGTTCCTCGGATAGCGCGGACACCGGGGAGCTGTTTTTT. It is translated as CASSSSDSADTGELFF.

V usage is TRBV20-1 and J usage is TRBJ2-6; D is possibly TRBD1 or TRBD2 (5 bases each). CDR1 DFQATT and CDR2 SNEGSKA come from the germline V gene (reference sequence). Trimming removed 0 bases from V and 4 bases from J, with 7 bases in between. The CDR3 is 14 amino acids. Here the CDR3 reads CSARDRDGANVLTF. The CDR3 DNA reads TGCAGTGCTAGAGACAGGGACGGGGCCAACGTCCTGACTTTC.

The J gene is TRBJ2-5, the V gene TRBV11-3; D gene unclear. The CDR3 length is 16 residues. The V and J ends lost 0 bases and 1 base respectively, with 12 bases between them. Looked up from germline, CDR1 is SGHNT and CDR2 is YENEEA. The CDR3 loop reads CASSLDLLQIQETQYF. The CDR3 bases are TGTGCCAGCAGCTTAGATCTTTTACAGATCCAAGAGACCCAGTACTTC.

The chain combines TRBV6-5 with TRBJ2-2; perhaps D is TRBD1 or TRBD2 (5 bases each). Trimming removed 10 bases at V and 7 bases at J, with 19 bases between. Germline-derived CDR1 and CDR2 are MNHEY and SVGAGI. CDR3 length equals 14 residues. CDR3 amino acids: CATKADSRDGELFF. CDR3 nucleotide sequence: TGTGCCACCAAGGCCGACAGCCGGGACGGGGAGCTGTTTTTT.

This clonotype has at least ten counts. The rearrangement uses TRBV12-3 or TRBV12-4 and TRBJ2-3; no reliable D call. With 6 bases removed from V and 1 base from J, the gap between germline ends came to 8 bases. The CDR3 has 13 residues. This CDR3 reads CASSRSGTDTQYF. The CDR3, as DNA: TGTGCCAGCAGCCGGTCCGGCACAGATACGCAGTATTTT.

The chain has TRBV19 and TRBJ2-2; D gene uncertain. CDR3 size: 17 residues. V was cut by 6 bases and J by 6 bases, with 23 bases left in between. In germline, CDR1 is LNHDA, CDR2 SQIVND (reference sequence). The CDR3: CASRGSPSAKRPGELFF. For the CDR3, the DNA is TGTGCCAGTAGGGGATCCCCGAGTGCAAAACGTCCCGGGGAGCTGTTTTTT.

The table lists this clonotype with a few counts. CDR3 nucleotides: TGCAGTGCAACAGCGGGAGAATGGACGAACTATGGCTACACCTTC. Translating it yields CSATAGEWTNYGYTF. V gene TRBV20-1 combines with J gene TRBJ1-2; D not certain. Looked up from germline, CDR1 is DFQATT and CDR2 is SNEGSKA (reference sequence). This CDR3 has 15 amino acids. Trimming pared 6 bases from V and 2 bases from J, leaving 19 bases between.

To note about this clonotype: A read error is possible here, since a much larger clone lies one base away. V and J are TRBV21-1 and TRBJ2-7. TRBV21-1 is designated a pseudogene. CDR3 length equals 16 residues. This chain's CDR3 is CASSKSVGTYSYEQYF. The CDR3 nucleotides read TGTGCCAGCAGCAAAAGCGTGGGAACATACTCCTACGAGCAGTACTTC.

Many counts were recorded for this clonotype. This chain uses TRBV6-4 with TRBJ2-3; the match to TRBD1 covers 8 bases. The CDR3 contains 15 residues. Germline trimming cut 5 bases from V and 1 base from J; bases unmatched to any gene: 5. Germline assignment: CDR1 MRHNA and CDR2 SNTAGT. CDR3 residues: CASSPATGGTDTQYF. The CDR3 DNA sequence: TGTGCCAGCAGTCCCGCGACAGGGGGCACAGATACGCAGTATTTT.

This clonotype was observed a handful of times. This chain uses TRBV12-3 or TRBV12-4 with TRBJ1-5; 7 bases agree with TRBD1. The trim removed 6 bases at V and 5 bases at J, leaving 10 bases unmatched. This CDR3 has 15 residues. The CDR3 DNA follows: TGTGCCAGCAGCTTAACCACAGGGGTGGATCAGCCCCAGCATTTT. Translation gives CASSLTTGVDQPQHF.

This clonotype has a count of ten or more. The V and J genes are TRBV12-3 or TRBV12-4 and TRBJ2-1; 16 nucleotides line up with TRBD2. The CDR3 loop spans 16 amino acids. Losses at the gene ends were 6 bases for V and 6 bases for J; bases not matched to a gene: 5. The CDR3, as DNA: TGTGCCAGCAGGTCTGGGACTAGCGGGGGGGTCAATGAGCAGTTCTTC. The encoded protein is CASRSGTSGGVNEQFF.

This clonotype has a handful of counts. The chain combines TRBV9 with TRBJ2-7; D remains ambiguous. The V gene's germline CDR1 is SGDLS and CDR2 YYNGEE. V gave up 0 bases and J gave up 6 bases, with 7 bases separating them. This CDR3 has 12 amino acids. The CDR3 is CASSVGWGEQYF. CDR3 nucleotides: TGTGCCAGCAGCGTAGGATGGGGCGAGCAGTACTTC. Looking up the rest from reference TRBV9 and TRBJ2-7 gives the full variable domain: DSGVTQTPKHLITATGQRVTLRCSPRSGDLSVYWYQQSLDQGLQFLIQYYNGEERAKGNILERFSAQQFPDLHSELNLSSLELGDSALYFCASSVGWGEQYFGPGTRLTVT.

This clonotype was seen repeatedly, ten times or more. This chain joins TRBV6-2 or TRBV6-3 and TRBJ2-4, with D hard to call. The CDR3 is 15 amino acids. The V and J ends lost 2 bases and 2 bases respectively, with 10 bases between them. CDR1 MNHEY and CDR2 SVGEGT come from the germline V gene. CDR3 coding DNA: TGTGCCAGCAGTTACCGGAGAGAGTCCAAAAACATTCAGTACTTC. It encodes CASSYRRESKNIQYF.

This clonotype was seen more than once but under ten times. The rearrangement joins TRBV12-3 or TRBV12-4 to TRBJ2-3, with 11 bases aligning to TRBD2. CDR3 length equals 16 residues. After removal of 5 bases from V and 5 bases from J, the junction contained 9 bases not matched to a gene. CDR3 region: CASSRHSGGVGDTQYF. CDR3 bases: TGTGCCAGCAGTCGACATAGCGGGGGGGTAGGAGATACGCAGTATTTT.